This T cell receptor beta chain was retrieved from a study of post-analysis software for immune sequencing data. Points from the study as a whole: F-measure co-clustering was strong for batch-matched samples. Comparison with controls showed significantly lower normalized Chao1 diversity in multiple sclerosis patients. In patients, TRBV5-6, TRBV5-1 and TRBV20-1 belonged to five TRBV segments found more frequently than in controls.

This clonotype came up a few times. Its target is not known. Included in the TCR beta cDNA libraries were unique molecular identifiers. TCRdb redid the calling of the PCR reads with MiXCR, one entry per CDR3 protein. Of roughly 800,000 distinct CDR3 sequences listed, 46% are singletons. This CDR3 contains 18 residues. Germline V CDR1 and CDR2: MNHNS, SASEGT. V dropped 0 bases and J dropped 4; count of bases not matched to a gene: 13. This chain links TRBV6-1 with TRBJ1-2, with 8 bases lining up with TRBD1. This TCR came from a girl between 10 and 17 years old with multiple sclerosis. Sequenced sample: blood. CDR3 protein: CASSEAWTGQSLVYGYTF. CDR3 DNA sequence: TGTGCCAGCAGTGAAGCGTGGACAGGGCAGTCGCTAGTCTATGGCTACACCTTC.